This is a list of T cell receptor beta chains from one sample in a study of memory CD4+ T cells and cytomegalovirus serostatus. Profiling relied on immunoSEQ multiplex PCR, and the TCRdb table lists in-frame clones only, not all of them. The sample lists 35,000 to 50,000 clones, over 60% occurring once. The sample was memory CD4+ T cells from blood. Receptors were obtained from an adult in good health and CMV-seronegative. CDR3s include the opening cysteine and the closing phenylalanine or tryptophan. The order of the fields is V gene, J gene, clone size, D gene, CDR3 length, CDR3 DNA, CDR3 protein. The D gene is left open where the match is weak. Clone size, where shown, is once, few, many, or a class for clones that have expanded.

>TRBV7-7|TRBJ2-1|.|.|13
TGTGCTAGCAGCCGGGCCCCCGGCGATGAGCAGTTCTTC
CASSRAPGDEQFF
>TRBV10-3|TRBJ2-1|.|TRBD2|15
TGTGCCATCAGCGCCACTAGCGGGAGTGGCCATGAGCAGTTCTTC
CAISATSGSGHEQFF
>TRBV19|TRBJ1-5|.|TRBD1|15
TGTGCCAGTAGTACCCGACAGGGCGGCAATCAGCCCCAGCATTTT
CASSTRQGGNQPQHF
>TRBV29-1|TRBJ2-7|.|.|13
TGCAGCGTTGATGGTGGATTTTTTTCCGAGCAGTACTTC
CSVDGGFFSEQYF
>TRBV6-5|TRBJ1-5|.|.|14
TGTGCCAGCAGGGGACGGGATAGCAATCAGCCCCAGCATTTT
CASRGRDSNQPQHF
>TRBV4-1|TRBJ2-1|.|.|15
TGCGCCAGCAGCCAAGGGGGAGCGGTAGGGGGTGAGCAGTTCTTC
CASSQGGAVGGEQFF
>TRBV9|TRBJ2-1|few|.|15
TGTGCCAGCAGCGATTTCGACAGGACGGACAATGAGCAGTTCTTC
CASSDFDRTDNEQFF
>TRBV10-3|TRBJ2-5|.|.|12
TGTGCCACCCGTCCGGACCAAGAGACCCAGTACTTC
CATRPDQETQYF
>TRBV11-3|TRBJ2-1|.|.|14
TGTGCCAGCAGCTCCAGAAGCTCCTACAATGAGCAGTTCTTC
CASSSRSSYNEQFF
>TRBV7-9|TRBJ1-2|.|TRBD1|17
TGTGCCAGCAGCTTAGTTGGGGGCAGACAGGGGAACTATGGCTACACCTTC
CASSLVGGRQGNYGYTF
>TRBV30|TRBJ1-4|.|.|13
TGTGCCTGGACAGGGAGACGAGGAGAAAAACTGTTTTTT
CAWTGRRGEKLFF
>TRBV6-5|TRBJ2-7|.|.|12
TGTGCCACACGGGATGGAGTCTACGAGCAGTACTTC
CATRDGVYEQYF
>TRBV7-2|TRBJ1-5|.|.|13
TGTGCCAGCAGCTTGGGAGGGAGTCAGCCCCAGCATTTT
CASSLGGSQPQHF
>TRBV27|TRBJ1-5|few|.|16
TGTGCCAGCAGTTTCTCCGGGGAGAGATGGAATCAGCCCCAGCATTTT
CASSFSGERWNQPQHF
>TRBV18|TRBJ1-4|.|.|13
TGTGCCAGCTCACCGGGACTGAATGAAAAACTGTTTTTT
CASSPGLNEKLFF
>TRBV2|TRBJ1-5|once|.|13
TGTGCCAGCAGTGATGGGGGCAATCAGCCCCAGCATTTT
CASSDGGNQPQHF
>TRBV5-8|TRBJ2-1|.|.|16
TGTGCCGCGCCCCACCTTCCGGGGGTCTCCTACAATGAGCAGTTCTTC
CAAPHLPGVSYNEQFF
>TRBV7-6|TRBJ1-5|.|.|13
TGTGCCAGCAGCCTCTCGGGCCATCAGCCCCAGCATTTT
CASSLSGHQPQHF
>TRBV10-1|TRBJ1-1|few|.|13
TGCGCCAGCAGCGAATCGGGGAGCACTGAAGCTTTCTTT
CASSESGSTEAFF
>TRBV7-9|TRBJ2-7|.|.|11
TGTGCCAGCAGCTTAACATACGAGCAGTACTTC
CASSLTYEQYF
>TRBV6-1|TRBJ1-5|.|.|15
TGTGCCAGCAGTGTTAGGTCGGCGGGCAATCAGCCCCAGCATTTT
CASSVRSAGNQPQHF
>TRBV7-3|TRBJ2-5|.|.|15
TGTGCCAGCAGCTTAACGCGACATGTCGGCGAGACCCAGTACTTC
CASSLTRHVGETQYF
>TRBV6-1|TRBJ2-1|.|TRBD1|16
TGTGCCAGCAGTGATCCGACAGGGATGACCTACAATGAGCAGTTCTTC
CASSDPTGMTYNEQFF
>TRBV18|TRBJ2-1|.|.|15
TGTGCCAGCTCCCTAGCAGTCGGGATGACGGGAGAGCAGTTCTTC
CASSLAVGMTGEQFF
>TRBV5-8|TRBJ2-3|.|.|12
TGTGCCAGCAGCCCAGGGACAGATACGCAGTATTTT
CASSPGTDTQYF
>TRBV7-2|TRBJ1-1|.|.|14
TGTGCCAGCAGCTTTATTCGAGGGGACACTGAAGCTTTCTTT
CASSFIRGDTEAFF
>TRBV18|TRBJ1-1|.|.|16
TGTGCCAGCTCACCCGAGATCTGGACAGAAAGCACTGAAGCTTTCTTT
CASSPEIWTESTEAFF
>TRBV2|TRBJ2-2|.|TRBD2|14
TGTGCCAGCAAGTCTAGCGGGAGGTCCGGGGAGCTGTTTTTT
CASKSSGRSGELFF
>TRBV30|TRBJ1-5|.|.|13
TGTGCCTGGAGTACCAGTATCAATCAGCCCCAGCATTTT
CAWSTSINQPQHF
>TRBV5-4|TRBJ2-3|.|.|13
TGTGCCAGCAGCGGGGGTTTGGGGGATACGCAGTATTTT
CASSGGLGDTQYF
>TRBV7-8|TRBJ1-5|few|.|17
TGTGCCAGCAGCTTAGCGAGGAGGGTTGGGGGCAATCAGCCCCAGCATTTT
CASSLARRVGGNQPQHF
>TRBV4-1|TRBJ1-5|.|TRBD1|15
TGCGCCAGCAGCCAATCCGGACAGGACAATCAGCCCCAGCATTTT
CASSQSGQDNQPQHF
>TRBV21-1|TRBJ2-6|.|.|16
TGTGCCAGCAGCACCAGGACAGGGACTGGGGCCAACGTCCTGACTTTC
CASSTRTGTGANVLTF
>TRBV7-9|TRBJ1-1|.|TRBD1|14
TGTGCCAGCAGCAGCGGGACAGAGAACACTGAAGCTTTCTTT
CASSSGTENTEAFF
>TRBV19|TRBJ2-5|.|.|11
TGTGCCACTCGGGGAAGAGAGACCCAGTACTTC
CATRGRETQYF
>TRBV7-6|TRBJ2-1|.|.|12
TGTGCCAGCAGCTTTGTTACCAATGAGCAGTTCTTC
CASSFVTNEQFF
>TRBV2|TRBJ2-2|.|.|15
TGTGCCAGCAGTGATCAGGGAGGTTGGGCCGGGGAGCTGTTTTTT
CASSDQGGWAGELFF
>TRBV2|TRBJ1-1|.|.|13
TGTGCCAGCAGTGTAGAGGAGAACACTGAAGCTTTCTTT
CASSVEENTEAFF
>TRBV10-3|TRBJ1-4|.|.|15
TGTGCCATCAGTGACTCTAGGGGGATGGATGAAAAACTGTTTTTT
CAISDSRGMDEKLFF
>TRBV7-9|TRBJ2-5|.|.|11
TGTGCCAGCAGCTCTTCGGAAGCCCAGTACTTC
CASSSSEAQYF
>TRBV7-2|TRBJ2-7|.|TRBD1|14
TGTGCCAGCAGCTTAGTGACAGGGGGAGGCGAGCAGTACTTC
CASSLVTGGGEQYF
>TRBV18|TRBJ1-3|.|.|15
TGTGCCAGCTCAAGAGACAGGTCCTCTGGAAACACCATATATTTT
CASSRDRSSGNTIYF
>TRBV6-6|TRBJ2-2|.|TRBD1|15
TGTGCCAGCACTAATACAGGGGGCACCACCGGGGAGCTGTTTTTT
CASTNTGGTTGELFF
>TRBV4-2|TRBJ2-1|once|TRBD2|11
TGTGCGGCGGGAGAGAACAATGAGCAGTTCTTC
CAAGENNEQFF
>TRBV5-6|TRBJ1-2|.|TRBD1|13
TGTGCCAGCAGGAATGACAGGGAGTATGGCTACACCTTC
CASRNDREYGYTF
>TRBV6-6|TRBJ2-5|.|.|15
TGTGCCAGCAGTTCCGGCCGGGACCTTCAAGAGACCCAGTACTTC
CASSSGRDLQETQYF
>TRBV7-2|TRBJ1-1|.|.|12
TGTGCCAGCAGCTTAGGACAGCCACAAGCTTTCTTT
CASSLGQPQAFF